This T cell receptor beta chain was observed in a study of T cell repertoires in cytomegalovirus infection. Turning to the study itself: Newly reported HLA-C-restricted and thoroughly characterized HLA-B-restricted CMV epitopes were employed. In public TCR beta signatures, there were indications of both CMV infection and matching HLA type. Study results and caveats: What dominated the ex vivo response were HLA-C-restricted CMV-specific TCR beta clonotypes.

Details on this clonotype: Its antigen is not identified.

TCRdb re-derived calls from the reads in MiXCR, one entry per CDR3 protein. The sample consists of about 920,000 distinct CDR3 sequences, around 31% of them appearing once. The CDR3 covers 15 residues. Per the germline V gene, CDR1 is MNHEY and CDR2 is SMNVEV (reference sequence). J gave up 9 bases and V 5 bases, and 13 bases lay outside the gene matches. The receptor was isolated from a human donor in good health (CMV status not recorded). Some clones in this sample may be carry-over from other donors' samples. The sequencing here drew on cultured CD8+ T cells from PBMCs, taken from culture after CMV antigen stimulation. V gene TRBV27 combines with J gene TRBJ1-5; 7 bases fit TRBD1. The CDR3 region is CASSPLGQRSRPQHF. The CDR3 DNA follows: TGTGCCAGCAGTCCATTGGGACAGCGGTCTCGGCCCCAGCATTTT.